This record concerns one TCR beta chain sequence. What antigen it recognizes has not been identified. The sample holds no much larger clone one base away, and base qualities are not on file. This record comes from a study of OX40 agonist ivuxolimab in advanced cancers. For the wider study: Ivuxolimab was an agonistic, fully human IgG2 monoclonal antibody directed against OX40 (CD134), a costimulatory receptor. Intravenous ivuxolimab was administered to patients every 2 weeks at six dose levels: 0.01, 0.1, 0.3, 1.5, 3 and 10 mg/kg. Of the approximately 50 dose-escalation patients, hepatocellular carcinoma was present in about 20, melanoma in some 15, renal cell carcinoma in 9 and head and neck cancer in 9. In the dose-escalation cohort, approximately 83% of patients were male, and the mean age was 60 years with a range of about 20 to 90. Prior anti-PD-1, anti-PD-L1 or anti-CTLA-4 therapy was permitted, and checkpoint inhibitors had been received by about 36% of dose-escalation patients. Three dose-escalation patients achieved partial responses, one with hepatocellular carcinoma and two with cutaneous melanoma. Peripheral TCRbeta sequencing aimed to test whether ivuxolimab altered TCR sequence diversity and caused clonal T-cell expansion. The paper reports the monotherapy dose-escalation portion (N = 52 patients) of the phase I ivuxolimab trial.

The research as a whole found: Antigen specificity was not determined for the clonally expanded peripheral T cells. At doses of 0.1 to 3.0 mg/kg, clonal expansion of both CD4+ and CD8+ T cells in blood was seen between baseline and week 6. In partial responders in the 0.1-3.0 mg/kg groups, normalized peripheral clonal expansion was found to be among the lowest, especially among CD8+ T cells. After ivuxolimab, CD8+ T cells had more expanded clones than CD4+ T cells on average. Low levels of normalized T-cell clonal expansion were also seen in some patients who did not respond.

Genomic DNA was isolated from the sorted cells so that the TCRbeta CDR3 region could be sequenced. The immunoSEQ Assay was used for sequencing of TCRbeta CDR3 regions. Held by TCRdb, this immuneACCESS table contains in-frame sequences only and omits some clones. Under half of the omission traces to an unresolved V gene where checked; the cause of the rest is unknown. The sample has more than 15,000 clones on record, nearly 85% of them singletons. The top ten clones comprise over 30% of the sample. Patients with autoimmune disease history or receiving systemic immunosuppression were excluded from the trial. Peripheral blood for TCR sequencing was drawn from every dose cohort at baseline, at cycle 4 day 1 and at cycle 7 day 1. The samples were drawn from a first-in-human, open-label, multicenter phase I dose-escalation trial of ivuxolimab. Adults with locally advanced or metastatic melanoma, renal cell, hepatocellular, or head and neck squamous cell carcinoma were enrolled in the trial. Before TCR sequencing, CD4+ T cells and CD8+ T cells from peripheral blood were sorted into separate populations.

From the cysteine through the phenylalanine, the CDR3 covers 14 amino acids. Only the CDR3 DNA stays, 42 bases, in frame from base 1. From a lookup of the germline V gene (reference sequence), CDR1 and CDR2 are LNHDA and SQIVND. V ends up 10 bases short and J 7 bases short, with an unmatched junction base count of 12. The source was CD4+ or CD8+ T cells sorted from blood, collected in a trial of the OX40 agonist ivuxolimab. In this chain, TRBV19 is recombined with TRBJ2-1, with 8 bases in between that match TRBD2. The sequence was collected from an adult with an advanced solid tumor such as melanoma, head and neck, liver or kidney cancer. The CDR3 reads as follows: CATVPAGDVNEQFF. The DNA is as follows: TGTGCCACCGTCCCAGCGGGGGATGTGAATGAGCAGTTCTTC.